Each of the 19 T cell receptor beta chains below was sequenced from the same sample in a study of persistence of HIV-infected CD4 T cells. The libraries were made with immunoSEQ version 4 in survey mode. Data came from immunoSEQ multiplex PCR; TCRdb stores just in-frame clones and leaves some out. Among 30,000 to 45,000 clones listed, about 81% were seen once. For these TCRs, the target antigens are not known. An overlapping HIV-1 Gag peptide pool stimulated these cells at roughly 1 ug/peptide/mL. Sorted nonresponding memory CD4+ T cells were CD40L-negative, CD69-negative, CD45RO-high. The material was cultured CD4+ T cells from PBMCs, obtained from a patient who received antiretroviral therapy. The receptors originated from an adult with HIV. The donor label of this sample is uncertain.

The chain has TRBV6-5 and TRBJ2-2, with unresolved D. V was shortened by 0 bases and J by 6 bases, with 2 bases between the two germline ends. Germline values: CDR1 MNHEY, CDR2 SVGAGI. CDR3 length equals 12 residues. The CDR3 protein is CASSYSPGELFF. The CDR3 coding sequence is TGTGCCAGCAGTTACTCTCCCGGGGAGCTGTTTTTT.

This clone has just a few counts. The gene calls are TRBV12-3 or TRBV12-4 and TRBJ1-2, with D unclear. V was shortened by 2 bases and J by 8 bases, with 12 bases between the two germline ends. The CDR3 is 13 amino acids. The CDR3 protein is CASSLSVGFGYTF. Written as DNA, the CDR3 is TGTGCCAGCAGTTTAAGCGTGGGCTTCGGCTACACCTTC.

V and J are TRBV2 and TRBJ1-4; D may be TRBD1 (5 bases). Between the trimmed V and J ends, which lost 2 bases and 2 bases, there was a span of 9 bases. The CDR3 loop spans 15 amino acids. Germline lookup yields CDR1 SNHLY and CDR2 FYNNEI. The CDR3 reads CASSESGHTNEKLFF. CDR3 DNA: TGTGCCAGCAGTGAATCGGGGCATACTAATGAAAAACTGTTTTTT. Full variable domain (outside the CDR3, taken from reference TRBV2 and TRBJ1-4): EPEVTQTPSHQVTQMGQEVILRCVPISNHLYFYWYRQILGQKVEFLVSFYNNEISEKSEIFDDQFSVERPDGSNFTLKIRSTKLEDSAMYFCASSESGHTNEKLFFGSGTQLSVL.

This clone was detected only once. This chain connects TRBV12-5 to TRBJ1-1; D is unclear. This CDR3 is 13 amino acids long. Trimming removed 5 bases at V and 4 bases at J, with 11 bases between. Germline loops: CDR1 LGHNT, CDR2 FRNRAP. The CDR3 sequence: CASGRIGSTEAFF. CDR3 sequence (DNA): TGTGCTAGTGGTCGGATTGGGAGCACTGAAGCTTTCTTT.

The DNA of the CDR3 is TGTGCCAGCAGCTTAGCGGCGGGGGTAGGGAATGAGCAGTTCTTC. Translating gives CASSLAAGVGNEQFF. The J gene is TRBJ2-1, the V gene TRBV7-2; 7 bases map to TRBD2. V lost 0 bases, J lost 7 bases, and 6 bases stayed unmatched. The CDR3 contains 15 residues. Germline V gene sequence: CDR1 SGHTA, CDR2 FQGNSA.

The chain recombines TRBV12-5 with TRBJ1-1, with 8 bases matching TRBD1. The CDR3 consists of 12 residues. Germline lookup yields CDR1 LGHNT and CDR2 FRNRAP. Unmatched junction bases numbered 7, after V lost 10 bases and J lost 6 bases. CDR3 residues: CATRQGHAEAFF. The CDR3 bases are TGTGCTACCCGACAGGGGCACGCTGAAGCTTTCTTT.

The chain uses TRBV9 and TRBJ2-2; no firm D call. CDR3 length: 11 residues. Germline lookup yields CDR1 SGDLS and CDR2 YYNGEE. The V gene lost 0 bases and the J gene lost 8 bases, with 2 bases spanning the gap. Here the CDR3 reads CASSVVGELFF. In nucleotides, the CDR3 is TGTGCCAGCAGCGTAGTGGGGGAGCTGTTTTTT. Filled out from reference TRBV9 and TRBJ2-2, the complete variable domain reads DSGVTQTPKHLITATGQRVTLRCSPRSGDLSVYWYQQSLDQGLQFLIQYYNGEERAKGNILERFSAQQFPDLHSELNLSSLELGDSALYFCASSVVGELFFGEGSRLTVL.

V gene TRBV6-5 combines with J gene TRBJ2-3; the match to TRBD1 covers 11 bases. The CDR3 has 15 residues. The ends lost 4 bases at V and 1 base at J; junction bases unmatched: 1. Germline V CDR1 and CDR2: MNHEY, SVGAGI. For the CDR3, the DNA is TGTGCCAGCAGTTGGACAGGGGGCGGCACAGATACGCAGTATTTT. This sequence encodes CASSWTGGGTDTQYF.

The chain has TRBV29-1 and TRBJ2-5; 10 bases align to TRBD1. The CDR3 spans 13 residues. CDR1 is SQVTM and CDR2 is ANQGSEA in the germline V gene. With 7 bases clipped from V and 4 bases from J, the junction kept 6 bases outside the gene matches. In nucleotides, the CDR3 is TGCAGCGCTGGGACAGGGGCCATAGAGACCCAGTACTTC. Protein: CSAGTGAIETQYF.

The chain carries TRBV19 and TRBJ2-6, with 8 bases lining up with TRBD1. Germline CDR1 is LNHDA and CDR2 is SQIVND (reference sequence). The CDR3 runs 18 residues. J gave up 1 base and V 10 bases, and 15 bases lay outside the gene matches. CDR3 residues: CATSPSGTGASGANVLTF. The CDR3 DNA sequence: TGTGCCACCAGCCCATCCGGGACAGGCGCTTCTGGGGCCAACGTCCTGACTTTC.

V and J are TRBV7-3 and TRBJ2-3; D unclear. V was pared by 5 bases and J by 1 base, with 7 bases between. Germline values: CDR1 SGHTA, CDR2 FQGTGA. The CDR3 length is 13 residues. CDR3 amino acids: CASSPGGTDTQYF. CDR3 DNA sequence: TGTGCCAGCAGCCCAGGTGGCACAGATACGCAGTATTTT.

Of note for this clone: This sample also contains other DNA sequences that code for the same CDR3. The CDR3 region is CASSLGATEAFF. As DNA, the CDR3 is TGTGCCAGCAGCTTAGGGGCCACTGAAGCTTTCTTT. The rearrangement joins TRBV7-9 to TRBJ1-1; D is uncertain. This CDR3 is 12 amino acids long. With 1 base removed from V and 4 bases from J, the gap between germline ends came to 4 bases. Germline V gene data show CDR1 as SEHNR and CDR2 as FQNEAQ (reference sequence).

The CDR3 sequence: CASSSGTGGEGTQYF. CDR3 in DNA: TGTGCCAGCAGCTCGGGGACAGGGGGAGAGGGGACCCAGTACTTC. The rearrangement links TRBV3-1 (or the pseudogene TRBV3-2) to TRBJ2-5, with 11 bases fitting TRBD1. Trimming took 5 bases from V and 7 from J; bases not matched to a gene: 9. The CDR3 is 15 amino acids. Germline CDR1 LGHDT, CDR2 YNNKEL (reference sequence).

This chain connects TRBV19 to TRBJ1-6, with D uncertain. From germline, CDR1 is LNHDA and CDR2 SQIVND (reference sequence). Trimming left V 1 base short and J 6 bases short, with 16 bases between. This CDR3 spans 17 amino acids. In DNA, the CDR3 is TGTGCCAGTAGTATAGCGGAGGGTCCCGGCTCTAATTCACCCCTCCACTTT. This sequence encodes CASSIAEGPGSNSPLHF.

The chain employs TRBV19 and TRBJ2-2, with D possibly being TRBD1 (6 bases). CDR1 is LNHDA, CDR2 SQIVND, per germline (reference sequence). V lost 5 bases and J lost 2, with 18 bases in between. CDR3 length: 17 amino acids. The CDR3 DNA reads TGTGCCAGTAGTTCGCAACAGGGTATTAGTAACACCGGGGAGCTGTTTTTT. This gives the protein CASSSQQGISNTGELFF.

The V gene is TRBV10-2, the J gene TRBJ2-7, with 9 bases identical to TRBD1. Germline V CDR1 and CDR2: WSHSY, SAAADI. With V trimmed by 6 bases and J by 2 bases, 2 bases remained unmatched. CDR3 size: 13 residues. In DNA, the CDR3 is TGCGCCAGCAGCGGGGACAGGGCCTACGAGCAGTACGTC. Translating it yields CASSGDRAYEQYV.

This clone was detected a few times. The genes are TRBV29-1 and TRBJ2-1; 7 nucleotides line up with TRBD2. The trim removed 3 bases at V and 3 bases at J, leaving 5 bases unmatched. The germline V gene has CDR1 SQVTM and CDR2 ANQGSEA. This CDR3 has 14 amino acids. This chain's CDR3 is CSVDVGGIYNEQFF. The CDR3 DNA follows: TGCAGCGTTGATGTCGGGGGGATCTACAATGAGCAGTTCTTC.

This clone has a single count. The genes are TRBV2 and TRBJ1-6; the match to TRBD1 covers 10 bases. V was pared by 4 bases and J by 7 bases, with 4 bases of the junction left unmatched. Germline assignment: CDR1 SNHLY and CDR2 FYNNEI. The CDR3 loop spans 15 amino acids. In DNA form, the CDR3 reads TGTGCCAGCAGTGCTTTGACAGGGGGCAATTCACCCCTCCACTTT. It codes for CASSALTGGNSPLHF.

The V gene is TRBV2, the J gene TRBJ1-5; no reliable D call. The CDR3 length is 13 residues. CDR1 SNHLY and CDR2 FYNNEI come from the germline V gene. Between the trimmed V and J ends, which lost 7 bases and 5 bases, there was a span of 12 bases. CDR3 DNA sequence: TGTGCCAGCACCCGCCTGAGGGATCAGCCCCAGCATTTT. Translation gives CASTRLRDQPQHF.